The present entry profiles one T cell receptor (beta chain) with its context. What it recognizes is unknown. The data stem from a study of T-cell memory formation after mild COVID-19. Researchers used 5'RACE with constant-segment primers to make TCR alpha and TCR beta cDNA libraries that carry sample barcodes and UMIs. Each CDR3 protein gets one entry after TCRdb re-called the 5' RACE reads with MiXCR. In the table there are around 200,000 distinct CDR3 sequences, about a fifth of which are singletons. Broader study findings: That cross-reactive memory joined was suggested by some responding clones appearing in pre-infection memory. Later expanders leaned toward CD4+, whereas clones contracting from day 15 to 85 were balanced CD4/CD8. Contracting CD8+ clones were enriched in EMRA, CD4+ mainly in CM and EM.

The source of this sequence is a man aged 18 to 35 who had mild COVID-19 (a few samples of this study predate the infection). Cell type and time point are not known. The specimen was PBMCs or a T cell subset sorted from them (not recorded which).

The chain's CDR3 is CAWSVGRERSHTGELFF. CDR3 sequence (DNA): TGTGCCTGGAGTGTCGGCAGGGAGAGGTCACACACCGGGGAGCTGTTTTTT. The chain is built from TRBV30 and TRBJ2-2; D might be TRBD1 or TRBD2, each matching 5 bases. This CDR3 contains 17 residues. Per the germline V gene, CDR1 is GTSNPN and CDR2 is SVGIG (reference sequence). V shed 0 bases and J shed 3 bases, with 17 bases lying between them.